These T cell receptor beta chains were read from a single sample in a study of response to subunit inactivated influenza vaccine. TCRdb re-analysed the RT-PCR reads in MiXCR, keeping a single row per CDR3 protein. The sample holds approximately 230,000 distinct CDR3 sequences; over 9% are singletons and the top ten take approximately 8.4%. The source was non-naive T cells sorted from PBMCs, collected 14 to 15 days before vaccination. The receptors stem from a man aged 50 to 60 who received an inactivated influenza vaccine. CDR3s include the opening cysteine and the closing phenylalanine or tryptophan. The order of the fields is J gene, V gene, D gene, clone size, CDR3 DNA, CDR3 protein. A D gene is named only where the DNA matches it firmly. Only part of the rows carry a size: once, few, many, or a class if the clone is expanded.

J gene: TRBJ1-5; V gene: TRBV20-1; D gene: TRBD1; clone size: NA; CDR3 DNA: TGCAGTGCTAGGGGTATACCGGGACAGGGGTCAGGGTCCCAGCATTTT; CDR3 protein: CSARGIPGQGSGSQHF
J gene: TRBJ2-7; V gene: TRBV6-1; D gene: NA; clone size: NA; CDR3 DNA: TGTGCCAGCAGGACAGACAGGATATCCTACGAGCAGTACTTC; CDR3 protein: CASRTDRISYEQYF
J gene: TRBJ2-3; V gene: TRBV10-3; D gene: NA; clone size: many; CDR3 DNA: TGTGCCATCAGTGAGGGTAGGAGGGAGTCTGATACGCAGTATTTT; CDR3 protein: CAISEGRRESDTQYF
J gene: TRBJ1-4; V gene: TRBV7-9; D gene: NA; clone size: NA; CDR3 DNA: TGTGCCAGCAGCACGCGTCAGGGCGGCGAAAAACTGTTTTTT; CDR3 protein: CASSTRQGGEKLFF
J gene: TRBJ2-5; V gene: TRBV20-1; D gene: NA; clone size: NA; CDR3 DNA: TGCAGTGCTAATAGGGGCATTGAGACCCAGTACTTC; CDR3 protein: CSANRGIETQYF
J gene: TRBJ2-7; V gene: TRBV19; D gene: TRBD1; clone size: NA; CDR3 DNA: TGTGCCAGTAGTATTTATGAGGGGGCTTCCTACGAGCAGTACTTC; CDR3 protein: CASSIYEGASYEQYF
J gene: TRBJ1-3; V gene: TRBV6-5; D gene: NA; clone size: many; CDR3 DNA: TGTGCCAGCAGTTACTCGGTAACAGGCTCTGGAAACACCATATATTTT; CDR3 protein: CASSYSVTGSGNTIYF
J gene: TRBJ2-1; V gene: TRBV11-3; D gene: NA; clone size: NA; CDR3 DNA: TGTGCCAGCAGCCGCCAGGCGGGCAATGAGCAGTTCTTC; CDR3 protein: CASSRQAGNEQFF
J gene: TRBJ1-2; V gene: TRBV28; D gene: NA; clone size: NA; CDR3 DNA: TGTGCCAGCAGTTACATTTTACGGGACACAGCTAACTATGGCTACACCTTC; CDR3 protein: CASSYILRDTANYGYTF
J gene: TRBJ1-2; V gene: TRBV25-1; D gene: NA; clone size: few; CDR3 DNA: TGTGCCAGCAGTGACAGGGAAGCTGGCTACACCTTC; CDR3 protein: CASSDREAGYTF
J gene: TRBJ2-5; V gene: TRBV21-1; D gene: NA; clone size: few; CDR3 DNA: TGTGCCAAGGTTGGCTGCGGGGAAGAGACCCAGTACTTC; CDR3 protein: CAKVGCGEETQYF
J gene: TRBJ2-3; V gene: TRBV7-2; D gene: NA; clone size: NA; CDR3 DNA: TGTGCCAGCAGCTTAGTGCCCCCCCCAGCGACCACAGATACGCAGTATTTT; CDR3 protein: CASSLVPPPATTDTQYF
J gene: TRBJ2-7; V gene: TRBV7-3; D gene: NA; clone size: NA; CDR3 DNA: TGTGCCAGCAGCTTATCCTCAGGGGCCGAGCAGTACTTC; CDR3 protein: CASSLSSGAEQYF
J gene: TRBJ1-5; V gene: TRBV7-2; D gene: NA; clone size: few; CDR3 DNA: TGTGCCAGCAGCTCTCTGATTTTGCAACCCCAGCATTTT; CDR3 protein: CASSSLILQPQHF
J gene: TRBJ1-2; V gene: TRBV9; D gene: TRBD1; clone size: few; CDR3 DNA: TGTGCCAGCAGCGTGGGGACAGGCAACTATGGCTACACCTTC; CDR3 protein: CASSVGTGNYGYTF
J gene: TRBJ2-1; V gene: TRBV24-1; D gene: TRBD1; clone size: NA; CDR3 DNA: TGTGCCACCAGTGATATACAGGGGTTCGCCTACAATGAGCAGTTCTTC; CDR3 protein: CATSDIQGFAYNEQFF
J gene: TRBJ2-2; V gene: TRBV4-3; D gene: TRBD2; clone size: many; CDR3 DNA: TGCGCCAGCAGCCAAGATCCCGGAGGACTAGCGGCCTCGAGTACCGGGGAGCTGTTTTTT; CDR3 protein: CASSQDPGGLAASSTGELFF
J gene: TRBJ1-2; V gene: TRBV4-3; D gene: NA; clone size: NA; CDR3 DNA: TGCGCCAGCAGCCCGGGCGAAGATTCGTCTGGCTACACCTTC; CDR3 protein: CASSPGEDSSGYTF
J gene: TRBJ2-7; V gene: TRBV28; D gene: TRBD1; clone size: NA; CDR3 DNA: TGTGCCAGCAGTCTCCGGGACAGGTTACGGCGAGAGCAGTACTTC; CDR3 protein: CASSLRDRLRREQYF
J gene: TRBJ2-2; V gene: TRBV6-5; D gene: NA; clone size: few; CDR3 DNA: TGTGCCAGCAGTTACGTTACTACCTCTCCCGGGGAGCTGTTTTTT; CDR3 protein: CASSYVTTSPGELFF
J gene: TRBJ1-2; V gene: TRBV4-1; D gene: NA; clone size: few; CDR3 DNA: TGCGCCAGCAGCCAAGAGGGTGCATCCAACTATGGCTACACCTTC; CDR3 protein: CASSQEGASNYGYTF
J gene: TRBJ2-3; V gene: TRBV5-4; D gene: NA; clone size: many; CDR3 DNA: TGTGCCAGCAGCTTTCTCGGGAGTAGCACAGATACGCAGTATTTT; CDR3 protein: CASSFLGSSTDTQYF
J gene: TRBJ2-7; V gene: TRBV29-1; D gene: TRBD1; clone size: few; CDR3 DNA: TGCAGCGTTGGGGAGGGGACAGGGAGGCAGCAGTACTTC; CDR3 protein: CSVGEGTGRQQYF
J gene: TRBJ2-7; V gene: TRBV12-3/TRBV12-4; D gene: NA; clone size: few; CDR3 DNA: TGTGCCAGCAGTTCGGGCGGGCAGGGACGCTACGAGCAGTACTTC; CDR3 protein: CASSSGGQGRYEQYF
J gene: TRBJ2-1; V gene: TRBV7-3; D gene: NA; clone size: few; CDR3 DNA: TGTGCCAGCAGCTTACAGGGACGACCGCACAATGAGCAGTTCTTC; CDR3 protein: CASSLQGRPHNEQFF